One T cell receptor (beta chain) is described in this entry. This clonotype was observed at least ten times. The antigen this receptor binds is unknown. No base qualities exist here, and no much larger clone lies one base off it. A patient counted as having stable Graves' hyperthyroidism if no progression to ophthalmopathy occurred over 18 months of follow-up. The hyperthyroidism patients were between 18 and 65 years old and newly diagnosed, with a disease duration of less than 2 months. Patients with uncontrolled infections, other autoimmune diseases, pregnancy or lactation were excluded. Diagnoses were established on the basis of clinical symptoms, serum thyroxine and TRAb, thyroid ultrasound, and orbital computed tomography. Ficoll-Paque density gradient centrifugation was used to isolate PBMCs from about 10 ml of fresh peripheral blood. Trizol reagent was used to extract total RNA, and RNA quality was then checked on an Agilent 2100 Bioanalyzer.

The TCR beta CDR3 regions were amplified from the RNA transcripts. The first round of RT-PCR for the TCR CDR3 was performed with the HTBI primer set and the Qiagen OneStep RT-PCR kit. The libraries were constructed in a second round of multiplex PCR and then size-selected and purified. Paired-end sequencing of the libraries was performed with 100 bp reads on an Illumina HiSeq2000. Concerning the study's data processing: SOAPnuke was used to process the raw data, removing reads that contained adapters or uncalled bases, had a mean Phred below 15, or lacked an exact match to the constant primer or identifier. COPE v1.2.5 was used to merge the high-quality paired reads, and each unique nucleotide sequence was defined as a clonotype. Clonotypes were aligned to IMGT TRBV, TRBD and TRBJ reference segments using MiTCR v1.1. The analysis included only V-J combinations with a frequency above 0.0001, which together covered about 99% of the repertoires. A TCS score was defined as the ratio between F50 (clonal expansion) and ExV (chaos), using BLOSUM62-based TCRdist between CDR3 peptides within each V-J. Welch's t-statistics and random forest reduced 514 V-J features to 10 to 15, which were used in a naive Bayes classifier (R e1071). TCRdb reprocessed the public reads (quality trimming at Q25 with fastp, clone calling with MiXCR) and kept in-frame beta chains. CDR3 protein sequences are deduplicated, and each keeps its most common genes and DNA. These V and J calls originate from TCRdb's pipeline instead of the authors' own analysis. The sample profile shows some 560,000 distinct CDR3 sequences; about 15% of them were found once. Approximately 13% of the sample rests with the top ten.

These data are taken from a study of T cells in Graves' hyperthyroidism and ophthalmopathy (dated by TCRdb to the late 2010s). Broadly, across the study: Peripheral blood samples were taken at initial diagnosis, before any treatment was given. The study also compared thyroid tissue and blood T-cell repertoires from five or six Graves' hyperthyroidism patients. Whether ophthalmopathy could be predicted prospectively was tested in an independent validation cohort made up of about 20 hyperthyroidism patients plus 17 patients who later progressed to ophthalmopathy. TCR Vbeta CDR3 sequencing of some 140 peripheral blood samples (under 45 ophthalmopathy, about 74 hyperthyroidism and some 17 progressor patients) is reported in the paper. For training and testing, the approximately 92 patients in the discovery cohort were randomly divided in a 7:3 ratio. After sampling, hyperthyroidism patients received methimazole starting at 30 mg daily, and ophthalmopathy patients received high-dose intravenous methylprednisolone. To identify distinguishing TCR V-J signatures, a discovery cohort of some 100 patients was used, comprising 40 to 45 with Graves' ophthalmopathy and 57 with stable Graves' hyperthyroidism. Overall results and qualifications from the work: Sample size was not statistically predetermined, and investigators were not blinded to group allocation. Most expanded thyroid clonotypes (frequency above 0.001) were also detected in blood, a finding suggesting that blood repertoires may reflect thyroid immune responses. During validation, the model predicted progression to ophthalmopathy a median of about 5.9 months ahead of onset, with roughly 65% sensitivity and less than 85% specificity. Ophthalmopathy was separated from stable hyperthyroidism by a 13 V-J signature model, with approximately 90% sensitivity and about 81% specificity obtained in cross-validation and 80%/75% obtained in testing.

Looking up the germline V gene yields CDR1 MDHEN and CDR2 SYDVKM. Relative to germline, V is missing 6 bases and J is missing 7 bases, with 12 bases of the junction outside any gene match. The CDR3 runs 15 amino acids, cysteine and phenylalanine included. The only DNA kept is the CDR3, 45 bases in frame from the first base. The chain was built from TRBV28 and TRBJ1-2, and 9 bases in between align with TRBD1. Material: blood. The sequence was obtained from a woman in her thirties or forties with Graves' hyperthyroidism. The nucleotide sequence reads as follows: TGTGCCAGCAGCACTCCCCGGACAGGGGTCGGTGGCTACACCTTC. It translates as CASSTPRTGVGGYTF.